This TCR beta chain was recorded in a study of blood T cell repertoires in COVID-19. Study information: The United States, Italy and Spain were the sources of the acute and convalescent COVID-19 samples. T cells, B-cell-depleted T cells, or PBMCs supplied cDNA or gDNA.

The CDR3 runs 16 residues. V trimming: 3 bases; J trimming: 3 bases; junction bases outside the gene matches: 9. Germline-derived CDR1 and CDR2 are DFQATT and SNEGSKA (reference sequence). Original data processing: Counts of nucleated cells, estimated from reference gene primer amplification, were obtained. Profiled with immunoSEQ multiplex PCR; TCRdb holds only in-frame clones, not every one. V and J calls and clone size come straight from that table; D and trimming were deduced from the DNA. The sample holds 380,000 or so clones, 80% to 90% seen once. The sequence derives from a middle-aged man with acute or convalescent COVID-19. V usage is TRBV20-1 and J usage is TRBJ2-1; 9 nucleotides agree with TRBD2. Sample: peripheral blood. The CDR3 bases are TGCAGTGCTAGTTTCCGCGGGCGGGGGGGCTACAATGAGCAGTTCTTC. Amino acids: CSASFRGRGGYNEQFF.